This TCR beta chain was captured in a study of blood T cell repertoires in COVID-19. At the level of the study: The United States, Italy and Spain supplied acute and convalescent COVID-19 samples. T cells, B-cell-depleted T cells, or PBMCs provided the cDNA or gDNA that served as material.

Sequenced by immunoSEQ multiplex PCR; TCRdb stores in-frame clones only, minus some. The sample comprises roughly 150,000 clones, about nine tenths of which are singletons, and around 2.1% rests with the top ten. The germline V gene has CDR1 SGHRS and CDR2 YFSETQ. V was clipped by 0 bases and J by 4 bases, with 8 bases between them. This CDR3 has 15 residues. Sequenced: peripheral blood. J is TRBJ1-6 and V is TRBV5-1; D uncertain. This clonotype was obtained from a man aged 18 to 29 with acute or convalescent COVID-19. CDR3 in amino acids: CASSLGGNYNSPLHF. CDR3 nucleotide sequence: TGCGCCAGCAGCTTGGGAGGCAATTATAATTCACCCCTCCACTTT.